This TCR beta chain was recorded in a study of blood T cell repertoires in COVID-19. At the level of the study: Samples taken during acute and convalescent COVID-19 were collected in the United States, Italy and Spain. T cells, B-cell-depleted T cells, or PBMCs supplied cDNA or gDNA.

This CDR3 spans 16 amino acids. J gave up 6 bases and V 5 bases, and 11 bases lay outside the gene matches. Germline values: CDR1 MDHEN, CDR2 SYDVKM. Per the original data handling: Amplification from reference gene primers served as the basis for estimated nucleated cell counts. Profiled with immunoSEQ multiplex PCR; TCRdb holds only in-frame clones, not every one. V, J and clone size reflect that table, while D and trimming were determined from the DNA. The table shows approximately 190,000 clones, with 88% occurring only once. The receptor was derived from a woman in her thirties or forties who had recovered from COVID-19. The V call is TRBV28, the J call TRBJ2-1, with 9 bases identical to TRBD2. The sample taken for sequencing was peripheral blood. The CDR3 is CASSLRTSAHVNEQFF. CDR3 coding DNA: TGTGCCAGCAGTCTCAGGACTAGCGCCCATGTCAATGAGCAGTTCTTC.